The sequence of this T cell receptor beta chain was determined in a study of metastatic and nonmetastatic thyroid tumors. Study context: A comparison of repertoires was made across blood and tumor or nodule tissue from malignant and benign thyroid patients.

This clone was counted at least ten times. The antigen is unknown. Study results and caveats: As reported, TCR beta diversity in blood and tumor was significantly higher in malignant thyroid tumors than in benign nodules.

As handled by the study authors: The study's classifier, a distant-metastasis tool for papillary thyroid cancer, was built using CDR3 differences across clinicopathological groups. MiXCR re-clonotyped the PCR reads for TCRdb. None of the V and J calls come from the authors' own analysis; TCRdb made them. The sample shows roughly 40,000 clones, about 17% of them seen only once. Each patient came to thyroid surgery without any prior treatment (of any kind). The CDR3 has 14 amino acids. Germline CDR1 MNHNS, CDR2 SASEGT. Trimming at V came to 7 bases and at J to 4 bases, leaving 7 bases not matched to a gene.

The sequence came from a female donor with papillary thyroid cancer or a benign thyroid nodule (not recorded which). Some clones in this sample may be carry-over from other donors' samples. The sequenced sample was tumor tissue. This chain connects TRBV6-1 to TRBJ2-1, with 7 bases aligning to TRBD1. This CDR3 is CASTPGTVYNEQFF. The CDR3, as DNA: TGTGCCAGCACTCCCGGGACAGTTTACAATGAGCAGTTCTTC.